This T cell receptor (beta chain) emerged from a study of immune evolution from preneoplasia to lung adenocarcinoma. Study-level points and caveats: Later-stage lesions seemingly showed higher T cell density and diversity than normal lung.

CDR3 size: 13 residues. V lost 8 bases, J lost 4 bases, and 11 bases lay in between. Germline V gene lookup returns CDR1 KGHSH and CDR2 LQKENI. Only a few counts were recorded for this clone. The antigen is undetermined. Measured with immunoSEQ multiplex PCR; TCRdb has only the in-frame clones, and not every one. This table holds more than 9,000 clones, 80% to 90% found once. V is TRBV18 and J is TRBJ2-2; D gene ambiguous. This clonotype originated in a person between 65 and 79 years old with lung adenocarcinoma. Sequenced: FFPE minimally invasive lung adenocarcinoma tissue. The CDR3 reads CASPSTRTGELFF. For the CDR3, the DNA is TGTGCCAGCCCTTCTACTCGCACCGGGGAGCTGTTTTTT.